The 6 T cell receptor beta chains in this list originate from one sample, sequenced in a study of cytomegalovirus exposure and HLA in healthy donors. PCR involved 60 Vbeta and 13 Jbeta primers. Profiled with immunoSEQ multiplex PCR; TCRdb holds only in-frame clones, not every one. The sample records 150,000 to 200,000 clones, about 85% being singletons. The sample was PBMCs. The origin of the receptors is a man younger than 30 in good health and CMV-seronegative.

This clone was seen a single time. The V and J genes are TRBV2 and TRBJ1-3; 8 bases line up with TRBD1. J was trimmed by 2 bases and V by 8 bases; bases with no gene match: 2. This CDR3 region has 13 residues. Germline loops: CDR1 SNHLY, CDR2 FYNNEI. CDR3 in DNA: TGTGCCAGCCGGACAGGGCCTGGAAACACCATATATTTT. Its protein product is CASRTGPGNTIYF. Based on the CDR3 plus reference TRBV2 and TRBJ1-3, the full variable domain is EPEVTQTPSHQVTQMGQEVILRCVPISNHLYFYWYRQILGQKVEFLVSFYNNEISEKSEIFDDQFSVERPDGSNFTLKIRSTKLEDSAMYFCASRTGPGNTIYFGEGSWLTVV.

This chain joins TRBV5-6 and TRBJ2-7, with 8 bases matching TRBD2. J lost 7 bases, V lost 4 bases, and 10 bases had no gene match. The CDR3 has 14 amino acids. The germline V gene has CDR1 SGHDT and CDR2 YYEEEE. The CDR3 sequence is CASSIAGRVGEQYF. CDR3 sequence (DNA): TGTGCCAGCAGCATAGCGGGGCGGGTAGGGGAGCAGTACTTC.

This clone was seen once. For the CDR3, the DNA is TGCAGCGTTGGATTCACAGGGTATGGTAATGAAAAACTGTTTTTT. Translating it yields CSVGFTGYGNEKLFF. This chain links TRBV29-1 with TRBJ1-4; possible D gene TRBD1, 6 bases. The germline V and J ends were trimmed by 4 bases and 4 bases, with 16 bases remaining between them. The CDR3 runs 15 residues. Germline assignment: CDR1 SQVTM and CDR2 ANQGSEA.

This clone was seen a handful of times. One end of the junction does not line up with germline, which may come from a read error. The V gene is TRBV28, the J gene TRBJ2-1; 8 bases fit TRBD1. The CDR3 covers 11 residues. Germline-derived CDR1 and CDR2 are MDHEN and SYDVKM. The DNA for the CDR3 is TGTGCCAGCAGTTCGGACAGGGTGTCGGTCTTC. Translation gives CASSSDRVSVF.

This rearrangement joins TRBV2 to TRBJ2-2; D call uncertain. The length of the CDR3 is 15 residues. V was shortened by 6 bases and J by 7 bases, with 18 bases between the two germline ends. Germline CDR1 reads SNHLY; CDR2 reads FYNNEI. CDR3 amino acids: CASSSPGEVVGELFF. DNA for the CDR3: TGTGCCAGCAGCTCACCGGGTGAGGTCGTCGGGGAGCTGTTTTTT.

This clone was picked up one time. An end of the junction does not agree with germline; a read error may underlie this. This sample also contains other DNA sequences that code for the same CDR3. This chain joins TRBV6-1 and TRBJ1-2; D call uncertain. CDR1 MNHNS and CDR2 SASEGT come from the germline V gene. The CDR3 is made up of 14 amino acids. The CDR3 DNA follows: TGTGCCAGCAGTGAAGGAGCGGGGTGGGATGGATACACCTTC. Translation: CASSEGAGWDGYTF.